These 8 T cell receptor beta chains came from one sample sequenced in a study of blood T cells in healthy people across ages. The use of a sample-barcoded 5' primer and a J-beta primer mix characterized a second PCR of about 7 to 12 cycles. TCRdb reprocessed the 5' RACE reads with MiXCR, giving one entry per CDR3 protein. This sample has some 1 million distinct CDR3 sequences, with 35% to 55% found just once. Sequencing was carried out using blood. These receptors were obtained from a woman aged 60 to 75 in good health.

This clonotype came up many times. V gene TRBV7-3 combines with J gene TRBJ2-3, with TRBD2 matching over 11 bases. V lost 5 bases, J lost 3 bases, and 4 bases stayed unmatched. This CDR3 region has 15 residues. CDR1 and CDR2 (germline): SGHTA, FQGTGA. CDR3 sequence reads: CASSRLAGPTDTQYF. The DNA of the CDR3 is TGTGCCAGCAGCCGACTAGCGGGACCGACAGATACGCAGTATTTT.

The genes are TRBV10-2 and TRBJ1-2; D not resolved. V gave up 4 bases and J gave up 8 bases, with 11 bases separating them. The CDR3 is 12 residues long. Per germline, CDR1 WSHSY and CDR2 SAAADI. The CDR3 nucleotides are TGCGCCAGCAGTGGGAGGCTCGAGGGCTACACCTTC. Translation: CASSGRLEGYTF.

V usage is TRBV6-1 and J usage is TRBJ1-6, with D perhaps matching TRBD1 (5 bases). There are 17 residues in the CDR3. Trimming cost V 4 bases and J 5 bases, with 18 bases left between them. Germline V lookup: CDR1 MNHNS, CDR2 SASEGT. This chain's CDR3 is CASSARQPGGNNSPLHF. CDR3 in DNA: TGTGCCAGCAGTGCCCGACAGCCAGGAGGAAATAATTCACCCCTCCACTTT.

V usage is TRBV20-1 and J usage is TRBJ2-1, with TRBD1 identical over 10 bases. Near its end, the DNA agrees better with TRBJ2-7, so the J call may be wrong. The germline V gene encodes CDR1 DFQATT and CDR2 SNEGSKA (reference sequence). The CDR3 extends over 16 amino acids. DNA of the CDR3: TGCAGTGCTAGCCCCCAGCCGACAGGGGGCAGGGGTGAGCAGTACTTC. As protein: CSASPQPTGGRGEQYF.

The CDR3 DNA is TGTGCCAGCAGCTTCCGGGGCGTTGGGCTCGGGACCCAGTACTTC. Its protein is CASSFRGVGLGTQYF. The chain couples TRBV5-6 to TRBJ2-5; either TRBD1 or TRBD2 may supply D (5 bases each). V was cut by 2 bases and J by 7 bases, with 18 bases left in between. Germline-derived CDR1 and CDR2 are SGHDT and YYEEEE. CDR3 length equals 15 residues. The full variable domain, with the rest looked up from reference TRBV5-6 and TRBJ2-5, is DAGVTQSPTHLIKTRGQQVTLRCSPKSGHDTVSWYQQALGQGPQFIFQYYEEEERQRGNFPDRFSGHQFPNYSSELNVNALLLGDSALYLCASSFRGVGLGTQYFGPGTRLLVL.

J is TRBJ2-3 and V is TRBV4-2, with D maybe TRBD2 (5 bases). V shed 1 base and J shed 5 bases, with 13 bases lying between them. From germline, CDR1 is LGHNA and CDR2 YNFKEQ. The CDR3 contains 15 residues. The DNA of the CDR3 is TGTGCCAGCAGCCAAGTGACTAATTTGGGAGATACGCAGTATTTT. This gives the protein CASSQVTNLGDTQYF.

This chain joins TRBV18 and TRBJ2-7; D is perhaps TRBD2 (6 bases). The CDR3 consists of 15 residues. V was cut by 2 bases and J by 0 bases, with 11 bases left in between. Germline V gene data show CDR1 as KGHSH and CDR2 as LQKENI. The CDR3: CASSPVGDSSYEQYF. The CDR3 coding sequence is TGTGCCAGCTCACCAGTTGGGGACTCCTCCTACGAGCAGTACTTC. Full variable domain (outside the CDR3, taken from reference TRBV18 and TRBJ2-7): NAGVMQNPRHLVRRRGQEARLRCSPMKGHSHVYWYRQLPEEGLKFMVYLQKENIIDESGMPKERFSAEFPKEGPSILRIQQVVRGDSAAYFCASSPVGDSSYEQYFGPGTRLTVT.

The CDR3 nucleotides read TGTGCCAGCAGACTCGAGAGGGGCACTTTCGAAGCTTTCTTT. It is translated as CASRLERGTFEAFF. The chain links TRBV6-5 to TRBJ1-1, with a tentative D call TRBD1 (5 bases). The CDR3 loop spans 14 amino acids. V was shortened by 6 bases and J by 8 bases, with 19 bases between the two germline ends. CDR1 and CDR2 from the germline V gene are MNHEY and SVGAGI.